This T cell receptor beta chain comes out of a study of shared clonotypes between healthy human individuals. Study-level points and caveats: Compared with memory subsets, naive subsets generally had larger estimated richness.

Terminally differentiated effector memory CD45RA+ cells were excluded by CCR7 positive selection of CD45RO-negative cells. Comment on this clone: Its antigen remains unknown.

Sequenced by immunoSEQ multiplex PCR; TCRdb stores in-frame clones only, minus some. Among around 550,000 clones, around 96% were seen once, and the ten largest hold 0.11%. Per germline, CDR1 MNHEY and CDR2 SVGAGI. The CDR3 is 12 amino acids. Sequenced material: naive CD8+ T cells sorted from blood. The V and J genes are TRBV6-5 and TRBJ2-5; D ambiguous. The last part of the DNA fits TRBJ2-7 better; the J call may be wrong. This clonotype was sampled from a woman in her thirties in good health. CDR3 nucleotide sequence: TGTGCCAGCCGGGCCCCATCCTACGAGCAGTACTTC. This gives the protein CASRAPSYEQYF.